This TCR beta chain was captured by sequencing in a study of blood T cell repertoires in COVID-19. About the study: Samples of COVID-19 (acute and convalescent) were obtained from the United States, Italy and Spain.

Germline loops: CDR1 ENHRY, CDR2 SYGVKD. The CDR3 is 16 amino acids. V was clipped by 0 bases and J by 1 base, with 10 bases between them. Some clones are missing from TCRdb's copy, which holds only in-frame ones; the method was immunoSEQ multiplex PCR. This table holds about 300,000 clones, 90% found once. This study enrolled people aged roughly 18 to 89 from about two dozen US geographic areas. Membership in each cohort depended on participant-reported clinical history. The sequence derives from a woman under 30 with acute COVID-19. This chain connects TRBV10-3 to TRBJ1-3; D uncertain. The sequencing sample was made of PBMCs or T cells enriched from blood (not recorded which). CDR3 protein: CAISESMRGSGNTIYF. The CDR3 coding sequence is TGTGCCATCAGTGAGTCGATGCGGGGATCTGGAAACACCATATATTTT.